This paragraph covers one TCR beta chain sequence. This clonotype was found many times. Its recognized antigen is unknown. Base qualities are missing; no much larger clone stands one base away. The CDR3 holds 15 amino acids from the cysteine to the phenylalanine. The DNA shown is the 45-base CDR3, in frame from base 1. V loses 1 base of germline sequence and J loses 4 bases, and the interval between the two ends is 16 bases. Via the germline V gene (reference sequence), CDR1 is DFQATT and CDR2 SNEGSKA. cDNA synthesis used template-switch 5'RACE with a primer carrying a 10-nucleotide random unique molecular identifier tagging each TCR transcript. Every sequencing run yielded over 160 million TCR-beta sequences covering 15-18 subjects. The RNeasy kit was used to extract total RNA. TCR-beta VDJ regions were amplified with primers for the TCR constant region and the 5'RACE anchor, using the KAPA Real-time Library Amplification kit. Sample indexes and Illumina adaptors were added in a first PCR, and a second PCR then increased library yield. The roughly 650 bp TCR product was size-selected on a 2% E-gel SizeSelection system after Ampure bead purification. Before pooling, library quality was checked on a Bioanalyzer, concentration was measured with Qubit, and libraries were quantified with the Kapa Library Quantification kit. An Illumina HiSeq 2500 was used to sequence the libraries paired-end at 2 x 150 bp. To increase sequence diversity, roughly 25-31% phiX was spiked into each library pool. As for the original processing: Quality-filtered reads were processed with the UMI-based MiGEC pipeline, and over 75% of raw TCR sequences were removed by the MiGEC pipeline during error correction. VDJ genes were aligned to IMGT germline references, and clonotypes were defined by unique CDR3 amino acid sequence plus V-J genes. VDJtools evaluated clonal expansion, Shannon diversity and CDR3 relatedness (CalcPairwiseDistances, ClusterSamples); CLCbio workbench built phylogenetic trees. Using coefficient-of-variation modelling across technical triplicates, the study counted a clone as expanded if it had at least 8 unique UMIs. The raw public reads went through TCRdb reprocessing: fastp at Q25, MiXCR clone calling, in-frame beta chains kept. Duplicate CDR3 protein sequences are folded into a single record with the most common DNA and genes. The V and J calls were determined by TCRdb, not by the authors. The table for this sample lists some 41,000 distinct CDR3 sequences; 2.5% of them were counted only once. 12% of the sample is in the top ten clones.

The sample comes from a study of neurological immune-mediated disorders (dated by TCRdb to between 2018 and 2021). About the investigation overall: Among the 35 or so multiple sclerosis patients, approximately 30 had relapsing-remitting MS and 3 had secondary progressive MS. The study compared peripheral blood TCR-beta repertoires of HTLV-I-associated myelopathy (HAM/TSP) patients, multiple sclerosis patients and healthy controls using UMI-based sequencing. Alongside PBMC samples, the set of about 97 TCR-beta libraries contained longitudinal samples, technical triplicates, and paired CD4+ and CD8+ T-cell subsets that had been sorted. Of the approximately 66 subjects in the cohort, some 15 were HAM/TSP patients, about 34 were multiple sclerosis patients, and roughly 20 were healthy controls.

Paper-wide results and their limitations: Expanded clones from different subjects shared no identical CDR3 amino acid sequences, which suggests that TCR-beta repertoires were private in all groups. TCR clonal expansion was highest in HAM/TSP patients and lowest in MS patients, with MS patients falling below even healthy controls. No association of the MS cluster with clinical or MRI features was observed, and the need for larger cohorts was stated by the authors. In a phylogenetic analysis, the repertoires of 18 out of 34 MS patients fell into a single cluster of related CDR3 sequences, pointing to a possible signature at the repertoire level.

Libraries from unsorted PBMCs were made from 2 million PBMCs kept in RNAlater at -80 degrees C until RNA extraction. Multiple sclerosis patients were enrolled in a US clinical protocol evaluating disease progression by magnetic resonance imaging. Peripheral blood was subjected to Ficoll-Hypaque density gradient centrifugation to isolate PBMCs, which were then cryopreserved in liquid nitrogen. Sequencing was performed on PBMCs. The sequence links TRBV20-1 to TRBJ1-1; there is no confident call for the D gene. The TCR sequence derives from a young man with multiple sclerosis. The CDR3 sequence is CSARVRTRSGTEAFF. The sequenced DNA: TGCAGTGCTAGAGTCCGAACCAGGAGTGGCACTGAAGCTTTCTTT.